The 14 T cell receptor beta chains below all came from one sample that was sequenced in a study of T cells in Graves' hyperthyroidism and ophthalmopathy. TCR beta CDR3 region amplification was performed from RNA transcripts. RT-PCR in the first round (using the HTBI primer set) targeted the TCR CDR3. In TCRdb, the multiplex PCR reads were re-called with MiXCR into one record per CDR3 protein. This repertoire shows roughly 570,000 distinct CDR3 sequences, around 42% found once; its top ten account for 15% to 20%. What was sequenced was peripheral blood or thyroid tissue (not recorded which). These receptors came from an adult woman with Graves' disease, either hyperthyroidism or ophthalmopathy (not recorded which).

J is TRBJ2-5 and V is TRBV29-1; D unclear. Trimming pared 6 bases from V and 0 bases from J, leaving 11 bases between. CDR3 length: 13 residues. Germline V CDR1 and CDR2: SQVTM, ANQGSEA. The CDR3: CSVGLSYQETQYF. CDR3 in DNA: TGCAGCGTAGGTCTTTCGTACCAAGAGACCCAGTACTTC. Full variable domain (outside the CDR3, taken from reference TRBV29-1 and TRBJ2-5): SAVISQKPSRDICQRGTSLTIQCQVDSQVTMMFWYRQQPGQSLTLIATANQGSEATYESGFVIDKFPISRPNLTFSTLTVSNMSPEDSSIYLCSVGLSYQETQYFGPGTRLLVL.

The CDR3 sequence: CASSTGSVWLFF. In nucleotides, the CDR3 is TGTGCCAGCAGTACCGGGTCGGTTTGGCTGTTTTTT. This sequence joins TRBV2 and TRBJ2-2; D call uncertain. Germline loops: CDR1 SNHLY, CDR2 FYNNEI. This CDR3 has 12 amino acids. V lost 5 bases, J lost 13 bases, and 14 bases lay in between.

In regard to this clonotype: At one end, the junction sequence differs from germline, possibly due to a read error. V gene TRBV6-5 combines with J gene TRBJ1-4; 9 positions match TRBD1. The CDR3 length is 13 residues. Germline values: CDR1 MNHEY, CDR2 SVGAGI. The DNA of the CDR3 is TGTGCCAGCAGTCGACAGGGGGATGAAAGACTGTTTTTT. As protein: CASSRQGDERLFF.

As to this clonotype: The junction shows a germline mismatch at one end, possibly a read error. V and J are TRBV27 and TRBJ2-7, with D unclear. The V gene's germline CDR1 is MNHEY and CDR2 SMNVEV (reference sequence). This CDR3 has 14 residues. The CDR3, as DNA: TGTGCCGGCAGTATGCTGGGTAGTCTCTACGAGCAGTACTTC. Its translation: CAGSMLGSLYEQYF.

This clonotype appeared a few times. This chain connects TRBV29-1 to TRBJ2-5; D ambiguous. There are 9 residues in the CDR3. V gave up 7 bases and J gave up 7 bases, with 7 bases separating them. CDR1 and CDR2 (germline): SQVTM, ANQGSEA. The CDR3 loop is CSGAGTQYF. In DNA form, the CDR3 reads TGCAGCGGGGCAGGGACCCAGTACTTC.

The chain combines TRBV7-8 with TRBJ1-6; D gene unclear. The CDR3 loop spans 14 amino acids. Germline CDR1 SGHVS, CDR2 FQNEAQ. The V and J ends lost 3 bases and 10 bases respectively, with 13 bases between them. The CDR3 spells CASSFSGVRSPLHF. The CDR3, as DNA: TGTGCCAGCAGCTTTTCCGGGGTTAGATCACCCCTCCACTTT.

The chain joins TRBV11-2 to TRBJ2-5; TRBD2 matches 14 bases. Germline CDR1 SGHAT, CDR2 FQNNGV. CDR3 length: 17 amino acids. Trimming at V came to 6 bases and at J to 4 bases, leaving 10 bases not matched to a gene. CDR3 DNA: TGTGCCAGCAGTGCAACCGGGACTAGCGGGAGAGGAGAGACCCAGTACTTC. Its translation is CASSATGTSGRGETQYF. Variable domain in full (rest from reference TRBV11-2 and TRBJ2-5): EAGVAQSPRYKIIEKRQSVAFWCNPISGHATLYWYQQILGQGPKLLIQFQNNGVVDDSQLPKDRFSAERLKGVDSTLKIQPAKLEDSAVYLCASSATGTSGRGETQYFGPGTRLLVL.

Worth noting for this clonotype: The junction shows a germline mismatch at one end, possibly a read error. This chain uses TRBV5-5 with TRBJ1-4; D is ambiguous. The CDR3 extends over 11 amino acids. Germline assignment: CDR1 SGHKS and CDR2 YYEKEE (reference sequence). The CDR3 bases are TGTGCCAACAGCATTAATGAAAAACTGTTTTTT. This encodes CANSINEKLFF.

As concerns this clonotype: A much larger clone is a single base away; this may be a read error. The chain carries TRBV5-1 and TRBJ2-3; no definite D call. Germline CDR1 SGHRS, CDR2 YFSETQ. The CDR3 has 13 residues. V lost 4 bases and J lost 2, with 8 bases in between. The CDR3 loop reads CASSGENTDTQYF. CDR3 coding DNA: TGCGCCAGCAGCGGTGAAAACACAGATACGCAGTATTTT.

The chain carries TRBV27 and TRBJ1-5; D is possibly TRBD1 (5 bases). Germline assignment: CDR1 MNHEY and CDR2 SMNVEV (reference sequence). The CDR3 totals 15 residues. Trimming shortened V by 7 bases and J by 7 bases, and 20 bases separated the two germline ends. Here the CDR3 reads CASTLSPLGDQPQHF. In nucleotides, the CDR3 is TGTGCCAGCACCTTAAGTCCCCTCGGGGACCAGCCCCAGCATTTT.

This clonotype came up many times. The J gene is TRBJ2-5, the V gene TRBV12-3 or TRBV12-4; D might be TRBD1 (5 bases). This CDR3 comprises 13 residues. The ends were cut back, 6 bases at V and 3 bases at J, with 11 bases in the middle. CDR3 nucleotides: TGTGCCAGCAGGGGGCAGGGCGAAGAGACCCAGTACTTC. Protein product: CASRGQGEETQYF.

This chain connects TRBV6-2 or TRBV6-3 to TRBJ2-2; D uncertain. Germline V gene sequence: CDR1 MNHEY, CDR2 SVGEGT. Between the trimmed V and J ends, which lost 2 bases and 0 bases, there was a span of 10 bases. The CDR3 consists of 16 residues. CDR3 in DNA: TGTGCCAGCAGTTACCGCGTGGGTCCGAACACCGGGGAGCTGTTTTTT. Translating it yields CASSYRVGPNTGELFF.

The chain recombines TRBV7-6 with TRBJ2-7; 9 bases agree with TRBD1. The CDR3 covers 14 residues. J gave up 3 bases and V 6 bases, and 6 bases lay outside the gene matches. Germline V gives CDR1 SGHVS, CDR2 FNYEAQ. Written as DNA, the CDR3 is TGTGCCAGCAGGCCCGGGACAGGGAACTACGAGCAGTACTTC. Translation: CASRPGTGNYEQYF. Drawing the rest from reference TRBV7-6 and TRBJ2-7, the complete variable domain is GAGVSQSPRYKVTKRGQDVALRCDPISGHVSLYWYRQALGQGPEFLTYFNYEAQQDKSGLPNDRFSAERPEGSISTLTIQRTEQRDSAMYRCASRPGTGNYEQYFGPGTRLTVT.

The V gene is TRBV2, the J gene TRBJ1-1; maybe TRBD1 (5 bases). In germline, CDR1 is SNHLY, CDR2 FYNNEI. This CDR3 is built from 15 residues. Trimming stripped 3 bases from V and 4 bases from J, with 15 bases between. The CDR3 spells CASSDSTGGSTEAFF. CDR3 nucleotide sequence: TGTGCCAGCAGTGACTCGACGGGGGGTAGCACTGAAGCTTTCTTT.